One sample yielded the 18 T cell receptor beta chains listed below, sequenced in a study of technical replicates of blood from a few donors. Method: immunoSEQ multiplex PCR; TCRdb's copy keeps in-frame clones and lacks some. The sample yields approximately 49,000 clones, 80% to 95% seen once. The sequenced sample was PBMCs. These receptors came from a human donor in good health. Some clones in this sample may be carry-over from other donors' samples.

The rearrangement uses TRBV30 and TRBJ1-5, with TRBD1 matching over 7 bases. The CDR3 extends over 13 amino acids. Germline V gene data show CDR1 as GTSNPN and CDR2 as SVGIG (reference sequence). V lost 3 bases to trimming and J lost 6 bases; unmatched junction nucleotides: 5. The DNA for the CDR3 is TGTGCCTGGAGGAGGCAGGGGGGTCAGCCCCAGCATTTT. Its translation: CAWRRQGGQPQHF.

The chain carries TRBV5-5 and TRBJ1-2; D gene uncertain. The ends were cut back, 4 bases at V and 1 base at J, with 17 bases in the middle. CDR3 length: 16 amino acids. Germline V gene lookup returns CDR1 SGHKS and CDR2 YYEKEE (reference sequence). Here the CDR3 DNA reads TGTGCCAGCAGCGTCGGACGGGCGGGGTTTAACTATGGCTACACCTTC. It specifies CASSVGRAGFNYGYTF.

The V call is TRBV4-1, the J call TRBJ2-7; tentatively, D is TRBD2 (5 bases). The CDR3 sequence is 15 residues long. Trimming removed 1 base from V and 3 bases from J, with 13 bases in between. Germline V gives CDR1 MGHRA, CDR2 YSYEKL. CDR3 coding DNA: TGCGCCAGCAGCCAAGGCCCGGGGAGCGGCTACGAGCAGTACTTC. Translated: CASSQGPGSGYEQYF.

The V gene is TRBV11-2, the J gene TRBJ2-2; a possible D gene is TRBD2 (5 bases). V was pared by 3 bases and J by 2 bases, with 10 bases between. Germline CDR1 and CDR2: SGHAT and FQNNGV. The CDR3 covers 15 residues. The CDR3 bases are TGTGCCAGCAGCTTTGGACTTACTAACACCGGGGAGCTGTTTTTT. As protein: CASSFGLTNTGELFF. The whole variable domain, filled in from reference TRBV11-2 and TRBJ2-2, reads EAGVAQSPRYKIIEKRQSVAFWCNPISGHATLYWYQQILGQGPKLLIQFQNNGVVDDSQLPKDRFSAERLKGVDSTLKIQPAKLEDSAVYLCASSFGLTNTGELFFGEGSRLTVL.

This chain connects TRBV5-5 to TRBJ1-5; D perhaps matches TRBD1 (6 bases). Trimming removed 0 bases from V and 0 bases from J, with 10 bases in between. This CDR3 spans 16 amino acids. Germline CDR1 and CDR2: SGHKS and YYEKEE (reference sequence). The CDR3 DNA reads TGTGCCAGCAGCTTGGTGGCAGGGGCTAGCAATCAGCCCCAGCATTTT. Amino acids: CASSLVAGASNQPQHF.

This clone was seen a few times. The rearrangement uses TRBV2 and TRBJ1-1; TRBD1 matches 8 bases. From germline, CDR1 is SNHLY and CDR2 FYNNEI. This CDR3 is 13 amino acids long. Trimming cost V 6 bases and J 4 bases; bases outside gene matches: 4. CDR3: CASRRQGSTEAFF. In DNA, the CDR3 is TGTGCCAGCAGAAGACAGGGGAGCACTGAAGCTTTCTTT.

V gene TRBV12-5 combines with J gene TRBJ2-1, with 9 bases aligning to TRBD2. The germline gives CDR1 LGHNT, CDR2 FRNRAP. With V trimmed by 1 base and J by 6 bases, 10 bases remained unmatched. The CDR3 runs to 17 residues. The CDR3, as DNA: TGTGCTAGTGGTTTGGGCAACCTCGCGGGGGGGCGCAATGAGCAGTTCTTC. Protein sequence: CASGLGNLAGGRNEQFF.

The chain is built from TRBV6-5 and TRBJ1-1, with D unresolved. This CDR3 has 15 residues. The V end lost 2 bases, the J end lost 7 bases, and 17 bases lay between the germline ends. Germline assignment: CDR1 MNHEY and CDR2 SVGAGI. The CDR3 coding sequence is TGTGCCAGCAGTTACAGTCCCCGCAGACAATATGAAGCTTTCTTT. Protein: CASSYSPRRQYEAFF.

The CDR3 DNA sequence: TGTGCCAGCAGGCAGCGGGCCACGGAGACCCAGTACTTC. Its protein is CASRQRATETQYF. The V call is TRBV7-8, the J call TRBJ2-5, with a tentative D call TRBD2 (6 bases). Per germline, CDR1 SGHVS and CDR2 FQNEAQ. The CDR3 extends over 13 amino acids. V lost 6 bases and J 5 bases, leaving 13 bases between the germline ends.

The V and J genes are TRBV7-3 and TRBJ2-1; D may be TRBD2 (6 bases). Germline V gene lookup returns CDR1 SGHTA and CDR2 FQGTGA. This CDR3 comprises 16 residues. The V end was cut by 2 bases, the J end by 1 base, with 12 bases between. CDR3 sequence reads: CASSLWAGKSYNEQFF. The CDR3 DNA reads as TGTGCCAGCAGCTTATGGGCGGGGAAATCCTACAATGAGCAGTTCTTC.

This clone appeared a single time. V gene TRBV7-9 combines with J gene TRBJ2-7; D possibly corresponds to TRBD1 (6 bases). Trimming pared 5 bases from V and 9 bases from J, leaving 11 bases between. Germline V gives CDR1 SEHNR, CDR2 FQNEAQ (reference sequence). CDR3 size: 11 residues. The CDR3: CASSPGQGQYF. The CDR3 region has the DNA TGTGCCAGCAGCCCGGGACAAGGGCAGTACTTC.

The chain couples TRBV5-1 to TRBJ2-7; D perhaps matches TRBD2 (5 bases). Between the trimmed V and J ends, which lost 4 bases and 0 bases, there was a span of 17 bases. Germline CDR1 and CDR2: SGHRS and YFSETQ. CDR3 size: 16 residues. The chain's CDR3 is CASSPRGSGRSYEQYF. CDR3 in DNA: TGCGCCAGCAGCCCGCGAGGCAGCGGACGCTCCTACGAGCAGTACTTC.

The chain couples TRBV2 to TRBJ1-5; no definite D call. The V gene lost 2 bases and the J gene lost 10 bases, with 18 bases spanning the gap. CDR1 SNHLY and CDR2 FYNNEI come from the germline V gene. The CDR3 has 15 amino acids. CDR3 nucleotide sequence: TGTGCCAGCAGTGAATTCGGTACAGCCCCATCTCCCCAGCATTTT. Residues: CASSEFGTAPSPQHF.

The rearrangement links TRBV6-5 to TRBJ1-6; no clear D. The ends were cut back, 4 bases at V and 5 bases at J, with 9 bases in the middle. Germline V gives CDR1 MNHEY, CDR2 SVGAGI. This CDR3 comprises 14 residues. The CDR3 coding sequence is TGTGCCAGCAGTTCGCGGGGTAATAATTCACCCCTCCACTTT. It encodes CASSSRGNNSPLHF.

The rearrangement joins TRBV29-1 to TRBJ2-1; TRBD2 agrees at 15 bases. CDR3 size: 17 residues. CDR1 is SQVTM and CDR2 is ANQGSEA in the germline V gene. V trimming: 4 bases; J trimming: 0 bases; junction bases outside the gene matches: 4. CDR3 region: CSVAGTSGGSSYNEQFF. The DNA for the CDR3 is TGCAGCGTTGCCGGGACTAGCGGGGGGAGCTCCTACAATGAGCAGTTCTTC.

The chain uses TRBV4-3 and TRBJ2-7; TRBD2 aligns across 12 bases. Germline CDR1 and CDR2: LGHNA and YSLEER. The length of the CDR3 is 17 residues. The trim removed 1 base at V and 3 bases at J, leaving 7 bases unmatched. CDR3 nucleotide sequence: TGCGCCAGCAGCCAAGGGACCGGGACTAGCGGGTACTACGAGCAGTACTTC. Protein: CASSQGTGTSGYYEQYF.

J is TRBJ2-7 and V is TRBV5-1, with D perhaps matching TRBD1 (6 bases). CDR1 and CDR2 (germline): SGHRS, YFSETQ. CDR3 size: 15 residues. Trimming left V 4 bases short and J 2 bases short, with 16 bases between. CDR3 DNA sequence: TGCGCCAGCAGCGCCGGACAGCTTATTACCTACGAGCAGTACTTC. Translating gives CASSAGQLITYEQYF.

J is TRBJ2-3 and V is TRBV7-9; tentatively, D is TRBD2 (6 bases). V dropped 5 bases and J dropped 3 bases, with 18 bases sitting between them. Germline CDR1 is SEHNR and CDR2 is FQNEAQ (reference sequence). The CDR3 loop spans 16 amino acids. The CDR3 DNA is TGTGCCAGCAGCGAGAGGAGCGGAGGGGCGACAGATACGCAGTATTTT. Translation gives CASSERSGGATDTQYF. Combining the CDR3 with reference TRBV7-9 and TRBJ2-3 gives the whole variable domain DTGVSQNPRHKITKRGQNVTFRCDPISEHNRLYWYRQTLGQGPEFLTYFQNEAQLEKSRLLSDRFSAERPKGSFSTLEIQRTEQGDSAMYLCASSERSGGATDTQYFGPGTRLTVL.